This T cell receptor beta chain was captured in a study of T cell clonotyping in hematopoietic cell transplantation (dated by TCRdb to about 2021). Regarding the study in general: In the study, more than 120 blood samples were gathered from 35 consecutive transplant recipients and their related donors. Patient recruitment ran from 2015 to January 2017, and follow-up continued until late 2020 or death. On the study overall, not on this receptor specifically: Broader TCR repertoire diversity after transplant was predicted by Inverse Simpson Index values from donors and from recipients before transplant. Recipient TCR diversity fell after transplant, with pathologically expanded clonotypes rising progressively from day 30 to day 180. The sample size was limited, and because cells were not sorted, the contributions of CD4 and CD8 repertoires could not be separated. Just a small fraction of recipient repertoires overlapped with donor repertoires, and more than 97% appeared de novo at the given depth.

The time point label here, explained by the study, means: 100 days after allo-HCT. Blood from recipients was drawn about 28 days before transplant and again at days 30, 100 and 180 after transplant. Nuclei Lysis Solution was used to extract genomic DNA from fresh or cryopreserved unfractionated peripheral blood mononuclear cells. The immunoSEQ assay, a bias-controlled multiplex PCR with V- and J-specific primers, was used to amplify TCR beta CDR3 regions from genomic DNA. In a second PCR step, the CDR3 amplicons were tagged with a proprietary barcode plus Illumina adapter sequences. An Illumina MiSeq instrument was used to sequence the CDR3 libraries. The source study handled its data this way. Export and quality control were done with immunoSEQ Analyzer 3.0, while downstream analyses used R Bioconductor and Immunarch. Only productive rearrangements in the normalized downsampled data set went into calculating the repertoire metrics. In the normalized cohort, a clonotype counted as pathologically expanded if the clonotype was larger than 5 templates. The Inverse Simpson Index was used to measure repertoire diversity. To capture all clonotypes, the CMV-specificity analyses were run on the non-normalized data set. What TCRdb holds here is the immuneACCESS table cut down to in-frame rearrangements. Part of the clones is not present; checked against another copy, under half of the missing clones reflect an unresolved V gene, and the others are unexplained. That table is the source of V, J and clone size, and D and trimming were worked out from the DNA. This sample has about 14,000 clones in its table, and about nine tenths of those were observed once. The ten largest clones take up roughly 13% of the sample.

The CDR3 runs 14 amino acids, cysteine and phenylalanine included. The sequence is cut down to CDR3 DNA, 42 bases in frame from base 1. The V and J ends are trimmed by 5 bases and 0 bases, leaving 8 bases between them. Looking up the germline V gene (reference sequence) yields CDR1 SEHNR and CDR2 FQNEAQ. Remarks on this clone: Its antigen remains unidentified. No base quality values were provided; no much bigger clone lies one nucleotide off.

Sample: PBMCs, taken 100 days after allogeneic stem cell transplant. This receptor was taken from a male patient aged 45 to 59 who had an allogeneic stem cell transplant from an unrelated donor, so T cells may come from the graft donor. Some clones in this sample may be carry-over from other donors' samples. Recombination connected TRBV7-9 to TRBJ1-3; a tentative D call is TRBD1 (5 bases match). Here the CDR3 is given as CASSPDISGNTIYF. Here is the DNA: TGTGCCAGCAGCCCGGACATCTCTGGAAACACCATATATTTT.